These 13 T cell receptor beta chains were all obtained from the same sample, sequenced in a study of cytomegalovirus exposure and HLA in healthy donors. The study ran its PCR with 60 Vbeta and 13 Jbeta primers. Assay used: immunoSEQ multiplex PCR; TCRdb lists only in-frame clones, some missing. The sample has roughly 180,000 clones, approximately 79% seen once. The sequenced sample was PBMCs. Receptors originate from a man aged 50 to 60 in good health and CMV-seropositive.

J is TRBJ2-2 and V is TRBV4-2; 8 nucleotides line up with TRBD1. After removal of 0 bases from V and 4 bases from J, the junction contained 4 bases not matched to a gene. This CDR3 comprises 16 residues. Looked up from germline, CDR1 is LGHNA and CDR2 is YNFKEQ. In DNA, the CDR3 is TGTGCCAGCAGCCAAGAGGACAGGGTGGGCACCGGGGAGCTGTTTTTT. As protein: CASSQEDRVGTGELFF.

This clone has just a few counts. The chain uses TRBV10-2 and TRBJ1-2; 11 bases line up with TRBD1. CDR1 is WSHSY and CDR2 is SAAADI in the germline V gene. V trimming: 7 bases; J trimming: 2 bases; junction bases outside the gene matches: 6. The CDR3 has 15 amino acids. The CDR3: CASNPGQGANYGYTF. The CDR3 DNA reads as TGCGCCAGCAACCCCGGACAGGGGGCGAACTATGGCTACACCTTC.

The V and J genes are TRBV11-2 and TRBJ1-4; D might be TRBD1 (6 bases). Germline V gives CDR1 SGHAT, CDR2 FQNNGV. V lost 5 bases and J 10 bases, leaving 14 bases between the germline ends. The CDR3 sequence is 13 residues long. The CDR3 protein is CASSQGGRRKLFF. Here the CDR3 DNA reads TGTGCCAGCAGCCAAGGGGGTCGTAGAAAACTGTTTTTT. The variable domain in full, with the rest retrieved from reference TRBV11-2 and TRBJ1-4, is EAGVAQSPRYKIIEKRQSVAFWCNPISGHATLYWYQQILGQGPKLLIQFQNNGVVDDSQLPKDRFSAERLKGVDSTLKIQPAKLEDSAVYLCASSQGGRRKLFFGSGTQLSVL.

The chain combines TRBV9 with TRBJ2-5, with TRBD2 identical over 9 bases. V lost 4 bases, J lost 5 bases, and 9 bases stayed unmatched. This CDR3 is built from 15 residues. In germline, CDR1 is SGDLS, CDR2 YYNGEE. The CDR3, as DNA: TGTGCCAGCAGCCCCGGCGGGGGGGCGGGGGAGACCCAGTACTTC. This sequence encodes CASSPGGGAGETQYF. Filled out from reference TRBV9 and TRBJ2-5, the complete variable domain reads DSGVTQTPKHLITATGQRVTLRCSPRSGDLSVYWYQQSLDQGLQFLIQYYNGEERAKGNILERFSAQQFPDLHSELNLSSLELGDSALYFCASSPGGGAGETQYFGPGTRLLVL.

This rearrangement joins TRBV5-1 to TRBJ1-3, with 9 positions matching TRBD1. Germline loops: CDR1 SGHRS, CDR2 YFSETQ. The CDR3 consists of 15 residues. The V and J ends lost 4 bases and 2 bases, in that order; junction bases with no gene match: 4. CDR3 residues: CASSPGTGTGNTIYF. The CDR3 DNA is TGCGCCAGCAGCCCCGGGACAGGGACTGGAAACACCATATATTTT.

This chain links TRBV19 with TRBJ1-4, with no clear D. The V end was cut by 6 bases, the J end by 8 bases, with 22 bases between. Germline CDR1 reads LNHDA; CDR2 reads SQIVND (reference sequence). This CDR3 comprises 16 residues. The CDR3 DNA sequence: TGTGCCAGTAGCAGCCCCTCGAGGAGGGCTAGGGAAAAACTGTTTTTT. Protein: CASSSPSRRAREKLFF.

The chain carries TRBV21-1 and TRBJ2-2; the tabulated D call, TRBD1, remains unverified against the DNA. TRBV21-1 is an annotated pseudogene. The CDR3 runs to 16 residues. Here the CDR3 DNA reads TGTGCCAGCAGCAAAGGGACAGGGGGCGACACCGGGGAGCTGTTTTTT. Protein product: CASSKGTGGDTGELFF.

This clone was observed once. V and J are TRBV28 and TRBJ2-5; 9 bases map to TRBD1. CDR1 MDHEN and CDR2 SYDVKM come from the germline V gene. V shed 4 bases and J 4 bases; nucleotides not matched to a gene: 4. This CDR3 comprises 14 residues. CDR3 region: CASSSGTGIETQYF. Written as DNA, the CDR3 is TGTGCCAGCAGTTCGGGGACAGGGATAGAGACCCAGTACTTC.

This rearrangement joins TRBV27 to TRBJ1-6; 10 bases are a match to TRBD1. V gave up 7 bases and J gave up 2 bases; unmatched junction bases: 2. Germline CDR1 is MNHEY and CDR2 is SMNVEV (reference sequence). The CDR3 runs 15 residues. The CDR3 sequence: CASKTGGPYNSPLHF. In nucleotides, the CDR3 is TGTGCCAGCAAGACAGGGGGCCCCTATAATTCACCCCTCCACTTT.

This clone was counted only a few times. V usage is TRBV5-1 and J usage is TRBJ1-1; the match to TRBD1 covers 9 bases. Germline CDR1 reads SGHRS; CDR2 reads YFSETQ. V shed 2 bases and J 7 bases; nucleotides not matched to a gene: 9. The CDR3 length is 15 residues. In nucleotides, the CDR3 is TGCGCCAGCAGCTTTACAGGGGGCCTAGTTGGTGAAGCTTTCTTT. Residues: CASSFTGGLVGEAFF.

The CDR3 bases are TGTGTTTTCCCTGGGGGGGACAGGGGGGGCGAGCAGTACTTC. The encoded protein is CVFPGGDRGGEQYF. This chain connects TRBV12-5 to TRBJ2-7; 11 bases are shared with TRBD1. CDR1 and CDR2 from the germline V gene are LGHNT and FRNRAP. The CDR3 sequence is 14 residues long.

The chain couples TRBV7-8 to TRBJ2-6, with D possibly matching TRBD1 (6 bases). CDR3 length: 17 residues. From germline, CDR1 is SGHVS and CDR2 FQNEAQ. The V and J ends lost 3 bases and 0 bases respectively, with 12 bases between them. CDR3 sequence: CASSLGASSSGANVLTF. Here the CDR3 DNA reads TGTGCCAGCAGCTTGGGGGCCAGCAGCTCTGGGGCCAACGTCCTGACTTTC.

This sequence joins TRBV4-2 and TRBJ1-5; perhaps TRBD1 as D (5 bases). Germline assignment: CDR1 LGHNA and CDR2 YNFKEQ. The V and J ends lost 0 bases and 7 bases respectively, with 13 bases between them. This CDR3 has 15 residues. The CDR3 sequence is CASSQEAGMEQPQHF. CDR3 DNA: TGTGCCAGCAGCCAAGAAGCAGGGATGGAACAGCCCCAGCATTTT.